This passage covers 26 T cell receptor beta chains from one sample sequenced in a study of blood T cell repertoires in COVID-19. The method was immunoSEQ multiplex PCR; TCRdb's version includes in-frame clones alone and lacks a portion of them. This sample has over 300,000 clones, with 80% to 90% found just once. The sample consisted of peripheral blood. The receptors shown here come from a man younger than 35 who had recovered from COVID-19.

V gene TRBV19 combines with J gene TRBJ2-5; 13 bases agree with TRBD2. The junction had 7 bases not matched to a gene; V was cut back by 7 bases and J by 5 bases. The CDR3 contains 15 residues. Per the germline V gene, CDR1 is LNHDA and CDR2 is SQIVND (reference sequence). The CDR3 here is CASTRTSGSLETQYF. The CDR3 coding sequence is TGTGCCAGTACGCGGACTAGCGGGAGTTTGGAGACCCAGTACTTC.

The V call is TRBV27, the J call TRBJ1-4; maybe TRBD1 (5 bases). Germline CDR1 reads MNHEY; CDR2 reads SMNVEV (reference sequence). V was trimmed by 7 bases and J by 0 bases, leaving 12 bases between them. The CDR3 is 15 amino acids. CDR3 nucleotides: TGTGCCAGCACTCGACAGTTTGCAACTAATGAAAAACTGTTTTTT. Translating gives CASTRQFATNEKLFF.

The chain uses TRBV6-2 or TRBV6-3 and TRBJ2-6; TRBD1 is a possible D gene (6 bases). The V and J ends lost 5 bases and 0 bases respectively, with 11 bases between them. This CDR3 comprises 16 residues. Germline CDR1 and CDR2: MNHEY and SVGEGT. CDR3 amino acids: CASSLTGSSGANVLTF. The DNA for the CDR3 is TGTGCCAGCAGTCTTACAGGGTCCTCTGGGGCCAACGTCCTGACTTTC.

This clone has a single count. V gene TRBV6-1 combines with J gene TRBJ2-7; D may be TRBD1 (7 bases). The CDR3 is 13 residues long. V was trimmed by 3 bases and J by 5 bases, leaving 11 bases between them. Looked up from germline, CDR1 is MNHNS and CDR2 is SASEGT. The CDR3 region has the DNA TGTGCCAGCAGTGACAGGGGGGAAAACGAGCAGTACTTC. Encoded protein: CASSDRGENEQYF.

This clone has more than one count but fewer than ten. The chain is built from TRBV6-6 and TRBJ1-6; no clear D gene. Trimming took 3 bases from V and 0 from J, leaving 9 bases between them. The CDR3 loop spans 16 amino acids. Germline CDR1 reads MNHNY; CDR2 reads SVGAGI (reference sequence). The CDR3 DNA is TGTGCCAGCAGTTATGGAGGGAGCTCCTATAATTCACCCCTCCACTTT. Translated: CASSYGGSSYNSPLHF.

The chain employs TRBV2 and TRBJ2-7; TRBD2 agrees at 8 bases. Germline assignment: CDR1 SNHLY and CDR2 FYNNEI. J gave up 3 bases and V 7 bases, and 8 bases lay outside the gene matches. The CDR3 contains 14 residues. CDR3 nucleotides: TGTGCCAGCATGCCGGGAGGGGACGGCTACGAGCAGTACTTC. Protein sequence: CASMPGGDGYEQYF.

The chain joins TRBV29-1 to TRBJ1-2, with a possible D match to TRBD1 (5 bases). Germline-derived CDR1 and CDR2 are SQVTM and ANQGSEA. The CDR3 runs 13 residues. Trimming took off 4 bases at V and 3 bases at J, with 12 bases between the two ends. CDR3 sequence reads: CSVGLGVDYGYTF. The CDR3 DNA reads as TGCAGCGTTGGGTTAGGGGTAGACTATGGCTACACCTTC.

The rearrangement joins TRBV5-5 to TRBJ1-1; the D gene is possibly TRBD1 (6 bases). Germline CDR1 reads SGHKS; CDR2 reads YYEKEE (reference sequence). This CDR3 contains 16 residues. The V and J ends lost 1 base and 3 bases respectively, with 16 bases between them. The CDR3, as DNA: TGTGCCAGCAGCTTGATCAGGGGCCCTTGGGACACTGAAGCTTTCTTT. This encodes CASSLIRGPWDTEAFF.

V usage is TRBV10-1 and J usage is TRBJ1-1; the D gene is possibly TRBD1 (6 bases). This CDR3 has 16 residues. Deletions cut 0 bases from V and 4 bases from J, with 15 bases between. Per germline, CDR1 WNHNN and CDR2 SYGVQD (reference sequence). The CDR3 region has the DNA TGCGCCAGCAGTGAGTCGGCAGGGGTGGGAATCACTGAAGCTTTCTTT. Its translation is CASSESAGVGITEAFF.

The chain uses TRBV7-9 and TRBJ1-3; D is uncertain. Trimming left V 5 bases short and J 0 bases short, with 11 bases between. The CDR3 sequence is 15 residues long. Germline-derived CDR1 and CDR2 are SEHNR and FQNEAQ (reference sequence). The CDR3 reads CASSAPGISGNTIYF. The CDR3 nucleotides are TGTGCCAGCAGCGCACCGGGGATCTCTGGAAACACCATATATTTT.

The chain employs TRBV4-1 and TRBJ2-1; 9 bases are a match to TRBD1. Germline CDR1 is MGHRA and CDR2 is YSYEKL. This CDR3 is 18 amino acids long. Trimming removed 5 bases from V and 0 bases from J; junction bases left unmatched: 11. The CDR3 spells CASSELMGQGFSYNEQFF. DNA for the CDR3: TGCGCCAGCAGCGAACTGATGGGACAGGGATTCTCCTACAATGAGCAGTTCTTC.

Here the CDR3 DNA reads TGTGCCAGCTCACCACCTTCGGCTACTAGCAGCTACAATGAGCAGTTCTTC. It translates to CASSPPSATSSYNEQFF. The chain has TRBV18 and TRBJ2-1, with D tentatively TRBD2 (6 bases). Looked up from germline, CDR1 is KGHSH and CDR2 is LQKENI. Trimming took 0 bases from V and 3 from J, leaving 15 bases between them. This CDR3 comprises 17 residues. The variable domain in full, completed from reference TRBV18 and TRBJ2-1, reads NAGVMQNPRHLVRRRGQEARLRCSPMKGHSHVYWYRQLPEEGLKFMVYLQKENIIDESGMPKERFSAEFPKEGPSILRIQQVVRGDSAAYFCASSPPSATSSYNEQFFGPGTRLTVL.

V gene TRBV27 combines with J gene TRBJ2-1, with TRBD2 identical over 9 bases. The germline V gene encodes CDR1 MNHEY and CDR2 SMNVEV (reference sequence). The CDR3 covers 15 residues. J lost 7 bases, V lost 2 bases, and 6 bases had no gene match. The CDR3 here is CASSLAGGPVNEQFF. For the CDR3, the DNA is TGTGCCAGCAGTTTAGCGGGGGGGCCCGTAAATGAGCAGTTCTTC.

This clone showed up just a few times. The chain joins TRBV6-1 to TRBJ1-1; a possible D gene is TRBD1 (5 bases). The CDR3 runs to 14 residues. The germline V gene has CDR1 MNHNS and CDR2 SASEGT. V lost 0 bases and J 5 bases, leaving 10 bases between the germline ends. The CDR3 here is CASSEARGETEAFF. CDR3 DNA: TGTGCCAGCAGTGAAGCGCGGGGGGAGACTGAAGCTTTCTTT.

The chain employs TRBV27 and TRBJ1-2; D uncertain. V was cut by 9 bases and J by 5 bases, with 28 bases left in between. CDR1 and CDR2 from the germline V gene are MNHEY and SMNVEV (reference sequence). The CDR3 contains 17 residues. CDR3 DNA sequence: TGTGCCAGTTCAGCGAACTCTGCCTGGGCTCCGGGGTATGGCTACACCTTC. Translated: CASSANSAWAPGYGYTF.

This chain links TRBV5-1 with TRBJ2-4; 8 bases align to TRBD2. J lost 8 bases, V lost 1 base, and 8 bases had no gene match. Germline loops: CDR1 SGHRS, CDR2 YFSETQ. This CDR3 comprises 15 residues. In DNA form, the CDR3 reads TGCGCCAGCAGCTTGTTTGGTAGCGGGGAAGACATTCAGTACTTC. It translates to CASSLFGSGEDIQYF.

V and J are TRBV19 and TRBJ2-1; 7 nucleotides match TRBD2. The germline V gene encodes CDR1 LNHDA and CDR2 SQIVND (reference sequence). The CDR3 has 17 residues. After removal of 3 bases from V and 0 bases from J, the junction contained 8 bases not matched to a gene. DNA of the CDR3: TGTGCCAGTAGTATTTCGTCCGGGGGGTTCTCCTACAATGAGCAGTTCTTC. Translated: CASSISSGGFSYNEQFF.

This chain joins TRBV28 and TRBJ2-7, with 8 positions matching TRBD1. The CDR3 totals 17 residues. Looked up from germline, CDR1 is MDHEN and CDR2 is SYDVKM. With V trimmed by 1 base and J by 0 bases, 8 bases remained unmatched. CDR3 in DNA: TGTGCCAGCAGTTTATTACCGAGACAGGGGAACTCCTACGAGCAGTACTTC. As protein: CASSLLPRQGNSYEQYF. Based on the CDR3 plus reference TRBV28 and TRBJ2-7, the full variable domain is DVKVTQSSRYLVKRTGEKVFLECVQDMDHENMFWYRQDPGLGLRLIYFSYDVKMKEKGDIPEGYSVSREKKERFSLILESASTNQTSMYLCASSLLPRQGNSYEQYFGPGTRLTVT.

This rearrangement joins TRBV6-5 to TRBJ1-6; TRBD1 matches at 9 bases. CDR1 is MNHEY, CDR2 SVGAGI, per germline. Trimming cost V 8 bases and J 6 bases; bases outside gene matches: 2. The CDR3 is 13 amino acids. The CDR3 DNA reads TGTGCCAGCGGACAGGGGATTAATTCACCCCTCCACTTT. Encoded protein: CASGQGINSPLHF.

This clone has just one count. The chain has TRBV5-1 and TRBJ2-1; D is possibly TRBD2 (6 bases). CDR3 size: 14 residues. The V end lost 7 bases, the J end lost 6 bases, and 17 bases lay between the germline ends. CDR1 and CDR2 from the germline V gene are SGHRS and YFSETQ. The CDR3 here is CASALGSEGNEQFF. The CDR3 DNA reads TGCGCCAGCGCCCTCGGGAGCGAAGGCAATGAGCAGTTCTTC.

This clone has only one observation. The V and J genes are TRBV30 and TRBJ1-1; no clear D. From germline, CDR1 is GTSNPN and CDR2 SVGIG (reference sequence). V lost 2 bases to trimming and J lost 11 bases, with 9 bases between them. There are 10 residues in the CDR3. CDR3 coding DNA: TGTGCCTGGAGTAGAAGGGAGGCTTTCTTT. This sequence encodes CAWSRREAFF.

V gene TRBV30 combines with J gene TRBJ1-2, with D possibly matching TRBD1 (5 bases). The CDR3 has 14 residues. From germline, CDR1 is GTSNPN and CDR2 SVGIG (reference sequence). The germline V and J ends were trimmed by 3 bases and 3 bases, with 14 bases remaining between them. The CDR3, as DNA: TGTGCCTGGAGCCGGGGGGGAAGGGACTATGGCTACACCTTC. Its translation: CAWSRGGRDYGYTF.

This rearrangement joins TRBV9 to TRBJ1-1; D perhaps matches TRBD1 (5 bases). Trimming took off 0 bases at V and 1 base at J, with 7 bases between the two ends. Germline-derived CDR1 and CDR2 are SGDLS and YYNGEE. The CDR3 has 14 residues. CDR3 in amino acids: CASSVGTTNTEAFF. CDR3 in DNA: TGTGCCAGCAGCGTAGGGACAACGAACACTGAAGCTTTCTTT.

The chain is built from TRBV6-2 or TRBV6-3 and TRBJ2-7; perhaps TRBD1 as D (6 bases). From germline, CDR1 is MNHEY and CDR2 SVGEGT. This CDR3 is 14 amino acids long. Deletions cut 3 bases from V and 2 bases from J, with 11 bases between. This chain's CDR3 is CASSYDGTPYEQYF. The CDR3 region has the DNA TGTGCCAGCAGTTATGATGGGACACCCTACGAGCAGTACTTC.

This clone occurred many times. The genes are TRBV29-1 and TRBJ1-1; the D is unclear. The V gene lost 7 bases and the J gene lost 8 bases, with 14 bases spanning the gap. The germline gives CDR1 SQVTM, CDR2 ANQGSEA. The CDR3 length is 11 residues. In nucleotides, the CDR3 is TGCAGCGCCAAAGTCCAGTTAGAAGCTTTCTTT. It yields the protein CSAKVQLEAFF.

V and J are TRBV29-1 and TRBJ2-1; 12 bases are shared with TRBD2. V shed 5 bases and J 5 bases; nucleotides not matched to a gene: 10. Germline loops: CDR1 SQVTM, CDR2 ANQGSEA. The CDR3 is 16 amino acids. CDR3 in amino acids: CSVPRTSGARNNEQFF. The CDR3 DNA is TGCAGCGTTCCGAGGACTAGCGGGGCACGAAACAATGAGCAGTTCTTC.